One and the same sample provided the 25 T cell receptor beta chains below, sequenced in a study of blood T cell repertoires in COVID-19. Assay: immunoSEQ multiplex PCR; the TCRdb copy retains only in-frame clones and omits some. The table has tens of thousands of clones, around 84% seen once; the top ten hold roughly an eighth. The specimen was peripheral blood. Receptor source: a human donor in a cohort sampled during active COVID-19.

The chain couples TRBV2 to TRBJ1-5; D gene uncertain. Per the germline V gene, CDR1 is SNHLY and CDR2 is FYNNEI. CDR3 length: 15 residues. Trimming stripped 0 bases from V and 2 bases from J, with 8 bases between. The CDR3, as DNA: TGTGCCAGCAGTGAAGCGGCGCGGGGCAATCAGCCCCAGCATTTT. It encodes CASSEAARGNQPQHF.

This clone appeared a single time. The genes are TRBV5-1 and TRBJ2-7, with a possible D match to TRBD2 (7 bases). Germline V gene sequence: CDR1 SGHRS, CDR2 YFSETQ. Deletions cut 4 bases from V and 5 bases from J, with 16 bases between. This CDR3 region has 14 residues. Here the CDR3 reads CASSPVWGGDEQYF. The DNA of the CDR3 is TGCGCCAGCAGCCCCGTATGGGGGGGCGACGAGCAGTACTTC.

The J gene is TRBJ1-5, the V gene TRBV6-5; TRBD1 agrees at 7 bases. Germline CDR1 MNHEY, CDR2 SVGAGI. The V gene end was trimmed by 2 bases and the J gene end by 9 bases; junction bases not matched to a gene: 7. The CDR3 contains 14 residues. The CDR3 protein is CASSYAQGIGPQHF. The CDR3 DNA reads TGTGCCAGCAGTTACGCACAGGGGATAGGGCCCCAGCATTTT.

The gene calls are TRBV4-1 and TRBJ1-5; 8 nucleotides align to TRBD1. Trimming cost V 1 base and J 6 bases; bases outside gene matches: 8. This CDR3 has 16 residues. Germline CDR1 and CDR2: MGHRA and YSYEKL. Written as DNA, the CDR3 is TGCGCCAGCAGCCAAGTCGGGCGACAGGGGAGTCAGCCCCAGCATTTT. Protein sequence: CASSQVGRQGSQPQHF.

This chain joins TRBV12-3 or TRBV12-4 and TRBJ1-1; D gene uncertain. Trimming shortened V by 3 bases and J by 2 bases, and 4 bases separated the two germline ends. CDR3 length equals 12 residues. Written as DNA, the CDR3 is TGTGCCAGCAGTTTTAGAAACACTGAAGCTTTCTTT. This encodes CASSFRNTEAFF.

The gene calls are TRBV18 and TRBJ1-1, with D possibly matching TRBD1 (6 bases). Germline V gene data show CDR1 as KGHSH and CDR2 as LQKENI. The CDR3 contains 16 residues. Trimming cost V 2 bases and J 8 bases, with 21 bases left between them. Written as DNA, the CDR3 is TGTGCCAGCTCACCAAATTTTGGAAGCAGGGGCCCCGAAGCTTTCTTT. This sequence encodes CASSPNFGSRGPEAFF.

V usage is TRBV5-5 and J usage is TRBJ2-7; tentative D call: TRBD1 (6 bases). The V end was cut by 0 bases, the J end by 7 bases, with 17 bases between. Germline CDR1 and CDR2: SGHKS and YYEKEE (reference sequence). This CDR3 comprises 15 residues. The CDR3 here is CASSLGAGALGEQYF. In DNA form, the CDR3 reads TGTGCCAGCAGCTTGGGGGCAGGGGCGTTAGGGGAGCAGTACTTC. Combining the CDR3 with reference TRBV5-5 and TRBJ2-7 gives the whole variable domain DAGVTQSPTHLIKTRGQQVTLRCSPISGHKSVSWYQQVLGQGPQFIFQYYEKEERGRGNFPDRFSARQFPNYSSELNVNALLLGDSALYLCASSLGAGALGEQYFGPGTRLTVT.

V usage is TRBV5-1 and J usage is TRBJ1-6; TRBD1 agrees at 7 bases. Per germline, CDR1 SGHRS and CDR2 YFSETQ. The CDR3 contains 15 residues. V lost 6 bases to trimming and J lost 2 bases; unmatched junction nucleotides: 5. The CDR3 coding sequence is TGCGCCAGCACGGCCGGACAGGCCTATAATTCACCCCTCCACTTT. Translation gives CASTAGQAYNSPLHF.

This rearrangement joins TRBV6-5 to TRBJ2-3, with 16 bases fitting TRBD2. The trim removed 4 bases at V and 4 bases at J, leaving 2 bases unmatched. CDR1 is MNHEY and CDR2 is SVGAGI in the germline V gene. This CDR3 has 16 amino acids. For the CDR3, the DNA is TGTGCCAGCAGTTCCGGGACTAGCGGGGGGGCAGATACGCAGTATTTT. Its protein product is CASSSGTSGGADTQYF.

In its sample, this clone was seen once. The rearrangement joins TRBV5-1 to TRBJ1-1; 9 bases are shared with TRBD1. This CDR3 region has 16 residues. Trimming cost V 2 bases and J 0 bases; bases outside gene matches: 5. Germline assignment: CDR1 SGHRS and CDR2 YFSETQ. The CDR3, as DNA: TGCGCCAGCAGCTTAGGACAGGGGACCATGAACACTGAAGCTTTCTTT. Protein sequence: CASSLGQGTMNTEAFF.

The rearrangement links TRBV2 to TRBJ1-4; possible D gene TRBD1, 5 bases. The ends were cut back, 7 bases at V and 8 bases at J, with 14 bases in the middle. Looked up from germline, CDR1 is SNHLY and CDR2 is FYNNEI. This CDR3 spans 13 amino acids. CDR3 loop: CASNPGQAEKLFF. CDR3 DNA: TGTGCCAGCAACCCCGGACAAGCCGAAAAACTGTTTTTT.

This clone appeared once. The chain has TRBV7-9 and TRBJ1-1; D uncertain. Germline-derived CDR1 and CDR2 are SEHNR and FQNEAQ (reference sequence). V was clipped by 5 bases and J by 8 bases, with 12 bases between them. This CDR3 has 12 residues. The CDR3 DNA is TGTGCCAGCAGCAAAAGCGGGAGAGAAGCTTTCTTT. Translated: CASSKSGREAFF.

The rearrangement joins TRBV19 to TRBJ1-2; TRBD1 matches at 7 bases. Trimming took 9 bases from V and 2 from J; bases not matched to a gene: 6. The germline CDR1 and CDR2 sequences are LNHDA and SQIVND (reference sequence). The CDR3 runs 13 residues. The CDR3 loop is CASTGQTNYGYTF. In DNA form, the CDR3 reads TGTGCCAGCACGGGACAGACCAACTATGGCTACACCTTC.

This chain connects TRBV18 to TRBJ2-5; D remains ambiguous. This CDR3 comprises 13 residues. Germline CDR1 KGHSH, CDR2 LQKENI. Trimming shortened V by 1 base and J by 1 base, and 4 bases separated the two germline ends. The CDR3 nucleotides read TGTGCCAGCTCACCACTCCTCCAAGAGACCCAGTACTTC. This translates into CASSPLLQETQYF.

This clone showed up just a few times. The CDR3 DNA is TGTGCCAGCAGCCAAGCCGGCAATCAGCCCCAGCATTTT. Its protein is CASSQAGNQPQHF. This chain joins TRBV3-1 (or the pseudogene TRBV3-2) and TRBJ1-5, with no clear D. Trimming pared 1 base from V and 2 bases from J, leaving 3 bases between. The length of the CDR3 is 13 residues. Germline CDR1 LGHDT, CDR2 YNNKEL (reference sequence).

This chain uses TRBV7-2 with TRBJ2-3; tentative D call: TRBD2 (6 bases). V was clipped by 1 base and J by 6 bases, with 17 bases between them. This CDR3 is 16 amino acids long. Germline CDR1 reads SGHTA; CDR2 reads FQGNSA. The CDR3 bases are TGTGCCAGCAGCTTAGAGGAGGGACCCTGGGGCGATACGCAGTATTTT. Translating gives CASSLEEGPWGDTQYF. Full variable domain (remainder filled in from reference TRBV7-2 and TRBJ2-3): GAGVSQSPSNKVTEKGKDVELRCDPISGHTALYWYRQSLGQGLEFLIYFQGNSAPDKSGLPSDRFSAERTGGSVSTLTIQRTQQEDSAVYLCASSLEEGPWGDTQYFGPGTRLTVL.

V and J are TRBV6-5 and TRBJ1-6, with 11 bases aligning to TRBD1. In germline, CDR1 is MNHEY, CDR2 SVGAGI. This CDR3 comprises 15 residues. The junction had 5 bases not matched to a gene; V was cut back by 6 bases and J by 7 bases. In DNA form, the CDR3 reads TGTGCCAGCAGATCCGGGACAGGGGGGAATTCACCCCTCCACTTT. Protein sequence: CASRSGTGGNSPLHF.

The sample holds a few counts of this clone. The chain links TRBV9 to TRBJ1-2; D gene unclear. The CDR3 is 12 amino acids. CDR1 and CDR2 (germline): SGDLS, YYNGEE. Trimming left V 3 bases short and J 4 bases short, with 7 bases between. The CDR3 region has the DNA TGTGCCAGCAGCGGGGCCCTCTATGGCTACACCTTC. Residues: CASSGALYGYTF.

A note on this clone: In the same sample, other DNA sequences code for this CDR3. The chain is built from TRBV7-3 and TRBJ1-1, with D possibly TRBD1 on 5 matching bases. Trimming took off 0 bases at V and 4 bases at J, with 6 bases between the two ends. The CDR3 length is 13 residues. Germline V CDR1 and CDR2: SGHTA, FQGTGA. The CDR3 DNA follows: TGTGCCAGCAGCTTAACAAGGGGCACTGAAGCTTTCTTT. This translates into CASSLTRGTEAFF.

V gene TRBV7-8 combines with J gene TRBJ2-7; 7 bases align to TRBD1. This CDR3 region has 15 residues. V was clipped by 5 bases and J by 0 bases; unmatched bases: 7. Germline V gene data show CDR1 as SGHVS and CDR2 as FQNEAQ. The CDR3 loop reads CASSPRTGNSYEQYF. CDR3 nucleotide sequence: TGTGCCAGCAGCCCACGGACAGGAAACTCCTACGAGCAGTACTTC.

The chain is built from TRBV5-8 and TRBJ1-2; D might be TRBD1 (5 bases). The CDR3 has 13 amino acids. Trimming removed 0 bases at V and 2 bases at J, with 5 bases between. Germline loops: CDR1 SGHTS, CDR2 YDEGEE. Written as DNA, the CDR3 is TGTGCCAGCAGCTTGGACAGGAACTATGGCTACACCTTC. Translating it yields CASSLDRNYGYTF.

This clone occurred a few times. This rearrangement joins TRBV19 to TRBJ1-6; 8 bases map to TRBD1. From germline, CDR1 is LNHDA and CDR2 SQIVND (reference sequence). The CDR3 has 15 residues. V lost 4 bases, J lost 9 bases, and 8 bases stayed unmatched. Written as DNA, the CDR3 is TGTGCCAGTAGTACGCCCAGAACAGGGGGTTCACCCCTCCACTTT. As protein: CASSTPRTGGSPLHF.

V and J are TRBV5-1 and TRBJ2-1; the match to TRBD2 covers 7 bases. There are 15 residues in the CDR3. V lost 0 bases, J lost 5 bases, and 5 bases stayed unmatched. Germline-derived CDR1 and CDR2 are SGHRS and YFSETQ. The CDR3 region has the DNA TGCGCCAGCAGCTTGGGAGCGGGGTTTAACAATGAGCAGTTCTTC. This sequence encodes CASSLGAGFNNEQFF.

This clone was seen just once. V and J are TRBV6-5 and TRBJ1-1, with 10 bases identical to TRBD1. V was pared by 7 bases and J by 5 bases, with 7 bases of the junction left unmatched. CDR3 length: 14 residues. The germline V gene encodes CDR1 MNHEY and CDR2 SVGAGI. The CDR3 is CASTKDRGFTEAFF. The CDR3 region has the DNA TGTGCCAGCACGAAGGACAGGGGGTTTACTGAAGCTTTCTTT.

The chain carries TRBV5-4 and TRBJ2-2, with 7 nucleotides matching TRBD1. This CDR3 region has 17 residues. Losses at the gene ends were 5 bases for V and 9 bases for J; bases not matched to a gene: 19. Germline CDR1 SGHNT, CDR2 YYREEE (reference sequence). This CDR3 is CASSPPGQMMGYRELFF. In nucleotides, the CDR3 is TGTGCCAGCAGTCCTCCGGGACAGATGATGGGTTACCGGGAGCTGTTTTTT.